What follows are 13 T cell receptor beta chains derived from one specimen sequenced in a study of ipilimumab plus nivolumab after autologous stem cell transplantation. Profiling relied on immunoSEQ multiplex PCR, and the TCRdb table lists in-frame clones only, not all of them. The table records fewer than 30,000 clones, about 86% of them present only once. This specimen was PBMCs, taken in a trial of ipilimumab plus nivolumab as post-transplant consolidation. Receptors originate from a male donor with diffuse large B-cell lymphoma.

The gene calls are TRBV19 and TRBJ2-7, with D perhaps matching TRBD1 (6 bases). The V gene's germline CDR1 is LNHDA and CDR2 SQIVND (reference sequence). The length of the CDR3 is 16 residues. The ends were cut back, 5 bases at V and 3 bases at J, with 20 bases in the middle. The CDR3 DNA reads as TGTGCCAGTAGTCCCTCGGCACAGGGATTTGTCTACGAGCAGTACTTC. Its protein is CASSPSAQGFVYEQYF. The full variable domain, completed using reference TRBV19 and TRBJ2-7, is DGGITQSPKYLFRKEGQNVTLSCEQNLNHDAMYWYRQDPGQGLRLIYYSQIVNDFQKGDIAEGYSVSREKKESFPLTVTSAQKNPTAFYLCASSPSAQGFVYEQYFGPGTRLTVT.

V usage is TRBV5-4 and J usage is TRBJ1-3; D is unclear. The CDR3 length is 16 residues. Germline CDR1 SGHNT, CDR2 YYREEE (reference sequence). Between the trimmed V and J ends, which lost 3 bases and 0 bases, there was a span of 13 bases. CDR3 DNA sequence: TGTGCCAGCAGCTGGGGTCCAGGATACTCTGGAAACACCATATATTTT. It specifies CASSWGPGYSGNTIYF. The complete variable domain, with remaining parts taken from reference TRBV5-4 and TRBJ1-3, reads ETGVTQSPTHLIKTRGQQVTLRCSSQSGHNTVSWYQQALGQGPQFIFQYYREEENGRGNFPPRFSGLQFPNYSSELNVNALELDDSALYLCASSWGPGYSGNTIYFGEGSWLTVV.

The V and J genes are TRBV11-2 and TRBJ2-5, with 9 nucleotides matching TRBD1. The CDR3 contains 14 residues. V gave up 5 bases and J gave up 4 bases; unmatched junction bases: 5. Germline lookup yields CDR1 SGHAT and CDR2 FQNNGV. The CDR3, as DNA: TGTGCCAGCAGCCTACAGGGGGCGTCAGAGACCCAGTACTTC. Protein sequence: CASSLQGASETQYF.

This clone has a single count. The CDR3 is CASSLNRVRWNTIYF. CDR3 nucleotide sequence: TGTGCCAGCAGCTTAAACAGGGTAAGGTGGAACACCATATATTTT. The chain employs TRBV7-9 and TRBJ1-3; TRBD1 is a possible D gene (6 bases). Germline V lookup: CDR1 SEHNR, CDR2 FQNEAQ (reference sequence). V gave up 2 bases and J gave up 7 bases, with 15 bases separating them. The CDR3 runs to 15 residues.

This chain uses TRBV28 with TRBJ1-5; 9 bases map to TRBD1. CDR1 MDHEN and CDR2 SYDVKM come from the germline V gene. Trimming took 10 bases from V and 6 from J; bases not matched to a gene: 10. The CDR3 is made up of 14 amino acids. The CDR3 region is CATGTGSGGQPQHF. For the CDR3, the DNA is TGTGCCACGGGGACAGGGTCAGGGGGTCAGCCCCAGCATTTT.

This rearrangement joins TRBV7-9 to TRBJ2-3; the match to TRBD2 covers 9 bases. The CDR3 extends over 16 amino acids. Germline V lookup: CDR1 SEHNR, CDR2 FQNEAQ (reference sequence). V was pared by 5 bases and J by 3 bases, with 9 bases of the junction left unmatched. CDR3 nucleotides: TGTGCCAGCAGCCCGATAGCGGGGGCCCCGACAGATACGCAGTATTTT. Translating gives CASSPIAGAPTDTQYF.

The chain links TRBV7-3 to TRBJ2-2; D tentatively fits TRBD1 or TRBD2 (5 bases each). The germline V and J ends were trimmed by 5 bases and 9 bases, with 10 bases remaining between them. The germline CDR1 and CDR2 sequences are SGHTA and FQGTGA. There are 12 residues in the CDR3. This CDR3 is CASSTGGRELFF. The DNA of the CDR3 is TGTGCCAGCAGCACTGGGGGAAGGGAGCTGTTTTTT. Variable domain in full (rest from reference TRBV7-3 and TRBJ2-2): GAGVSQTPSNKVTEKGKYVELRCDPISGHTALYWYRQSLGQGPEFLIYFQGTGAADDSGLPNDRFFAVRPEGSVSTLKIQRTERGDSAVYLCASSTGGRELFFGEGSRLTVL.

The chain couples TRBV4-2 to TRBJ2-2; perhaps TRBD1 as D (5 bases). Germline CDR1 is LGHNA and CDR2 is YNFKEQ. The CDR3 extends over 16 amino acids. V dropped 0 bases and J dropped 4 bases, with 12 bases sitting between them. CDR3: CASSQDRDGGTGELFF. The DNA for the CDR3 is TGTGCCAGCAGCCAAGACAGGGATGGCGGCACCGGGGAGCTGTTTTTT.

In the case of this clone: The junction departs from germline at one end; a sequencing error may be responsible. The chain is built from TRBV11-1 and TRBJ2-7; TRBD1 matches at 9 bases. Per the germline V gene, CDR1 is SGHAT and CDR2 is FQDESV (reference sequence). The CDR3 is 14 residues long. Here the CDR3 reads CASRGTGGHYGQYF. CDR3 coding DNA: TGTGCCAGCAGGGGTACAGGGGGCCATTACGGGCAGTACTTC.

This chain links TRBV6-1 with TRBJ1-3; weak D call: TRBD1 (6 bases). Germline loops: CDR1 MNHNS, CDR2 SASEGT. The CDR3 contains 15 residues. V was trimmed by 2 bases and J by 5 bases, leaving 13 bases between them. The CDR3 here is CASSESGGQRNTIYF. The CDR3 region has the DNA TGTGCCAGCAGTGAATCAGGAGGACAGAGAAACACCATATATTTT.

Only one count was recorded for this clone. The rearrangement uses TRBV9 and TRBJ1-1; D is unresolved. The germline V and J ends were trimmed by 4 bases and 4 bases, with 14 bases remaining between them. The CDR3 is 14 residues long. CDR1 and CDR2 (germline): SGDLS, YYNGEE. The DNA of the CDR3 is TGTGCCAGCAGCCAACACATGACAACCACTGAAGCTTTCTTT. Its protein is CASSQHMTTTEAFF.

This sequence joins TRBV27 and TRBJ2-5; possible D gene TRBD2, 5 bases. V was cut by 1 base and J by 5 bases, with 14 bases left in between. Germline-derived CDR1 and CDR2 are MNHEY and SMNVEV (reference sequence). The CDR3 has 15 amino acids. This chain's CDR3 is CASSLYLAARETQYF. CDR3 sequence (DNA): TGTGCCAGCAGTTTATATCTAGCTGCCCGGGAGACCCAGTACTTC.

The chain joins TRBV2 to TRBJ2-7; 10 positions match TRBD2. There are 14 residues in the CDR3. The trim removed 6 bases at V and 9 bases at J, leaving 11 bases unmatched. Germline CDR1 is SNHLY and CDR2 is FYNNEI. CDR3 DNA: TGTGCCAGCAGGTTGGGAGCGGGGGGGCCCAGGCAGTACTTC. The encoded protein is CASRLGAGGPRQYF.